Listed here are 18 T cell receptor beta chains from one sample, sequenced in a study of blood T cell repertoires in COVID-19. The table came from immunoSEQ multiplex PCR; TCRdb's copy has only in-frame clones and leaves some out. The table shows 450,000 or so clones, with around 90% occurring only once. The sample consisted of peripheral blood. Receptors were obtained from a man aged 18 to 35 with COVID-19, enrolled during active disease.

The chain links TRBV12-3 or TRBV12-4 to TRBJ1-1, with D possibly being TRBD1 (6 bases). This CDR3 comprises 13 residues. With 3 bases removed from V and 7 bases from J, the gap between germline ends came to 12 bases. The CDR3 DNA reads as TGTGCCAGCAGTTTTACAGGGAGGGGTGAAGCTTTCTTT. It translates to CASSFTGRGEAFF.

The chain combines TRBV29-1 with TRBJ2-1; no definite D call. The CDR3 spans 12 residues. V was cut by 3 bases and J by 6 bases, with 9 bases left in between. Germline CDR1 and CDR2: SQVTM and ANQGSEA. For the CDR3, the DNA is TGCAGCGTTGATCAGATAATCAATGAGCAGTTCTTC. It codes for CSVDQIINEQFF.

The chain combines TRBV27 with TRBJ2-1, with D possibly matching TRBD2 (6 bases). Trimming removed 7 bases at V and 3 bases at J, with 16 bases between. CDR1 and CDR2 from the germline V gene are MNHEY and SMNVEV (reference sequence). The CDR3 sequence is 15 residues long. CDR3 protein: CASTRGGTVYNEQFF. CDR3 in DNA: TGTGCCAGCACCCGGGGCGGGACTGTCTACAATGAGCAGTTCTTC.

This chain links TRBV3-1 (or the pseudogene TRBV3-2) with TRBJ2-7, with D tentatively TRBD1 (5 bases). The V gene lost 5 bases and the J gene lost 3 bases, with 17 bases spanning the gap. CDR1 LGHDT and CDR2 YNNKEL come from the germline V gene (reference sequence). The CDR3 extends over 15 amino acids. The CDR3, as DNA: TGTGCCAGCAGCGCCCGTCCTAGGGGTGGCTACGAGCAGTACTTC. Protein product: CASSARPRGGYEQYF.

The chain has TRBV27 and TRBJ2-5, with 8 bases lining up with TRBD1. The J segment lost 7 bases and the V segment lost 3 bases, leaving 7 bases of the junction unmatched. The germline V gene has CDR1 MNHEY and CDR2 SMNVEV (reference sequence). The CDR3 extends over 14 amino acids. DNA of the CDR3: TGTGCCAGCAGTTTCGGACAGGGTCTGAGGACCCAGTACTTC. It encodes CASSFGQGLRTQYF.

The chain couples TRBV27 to TRBJ2-7, with a tentative D call TRBD2 (5 bases). The CDR3 is made up of 13 amino acids. Trimming cost V 9 bases and J 2 bases, with 14 bases left between them. In germline, CDR1 is MNHEY, CDR2 SMNVEV (reference sequence). CDR3 sequence: CASLREGTYEQYF. CDR3 DNA: TGTGCCAGTCTGCGCGAGGGAACCTACGAGCAGTACTTC.

The chain recombines TRBV5-5 with TRBJ1-3; perhaps TRBD1 as D (5 bases). V was cut by 4 bases and J by 1 base, with 9 bases left in between. The length of the CDR3 is 14 residues. Germline assignment: CDR1 SGHKS and CDR2 YYEKEE (reference sequence). The chain's CDR3 is CASSTQDSGNTIYF. The CDR3 DNA follows: TGTGCCAGCAGCACACAGGATTCTGGAAACACCATATATTTT.

This chain connects TRBV4-2 to TRBJ1-1, with no clear D. Germline V gene lookup returns CDR1 LGHNA and CDR2 YNFKEQ. This CDR3 has 13 residues. V was cut by 1 base and J by 5 bases, with 8 bases left in between. The chain's CDR3 is CASSQGAGTEAFF. The CDR3 DNA reads TGTGCCAGCAGCCAAGGTGCGGGGACTGAAGCTTTCTTT.

This chain uses TRBV3-1 (or the pseudogene TRBV3-2) with TRBJ2-6, with D perhaps matching TRBD1 (5 bases). Deletions cut 6 bases from V and 4 bases from J, with 19 bases between. Germline-derived CDR1 and CDR2 are LGHDT and YNNKEL (reference sequence). This CDR3 region has 17 residues. The CDR3 region is CASSHMAGFSGANVLTF. The CDR3 DNA reads TGTGCCAGCAGTCATATGGCAGGGTTCTCCGGGGCCAACGTCCTGACTTTC.

The chain links TRBV5-1 to TRBJ2-5; a weak D match, TRBD1 (6 bases). Germline V gene sequence: CDR1 SGHRS, CDR2 YFSETQ. The V and J ends lost 4 bases and 5 bases respectively, with 15 bases between them. This CDR3 has 14 amino acids. CDR3 in amino acids: CASSAQTGGETQYF. In nucleotides, the CDR3 is TGCGCCAGCAGCGCGCAGACAGGCGGGGAGACCCAGTACTTC.

V usage is TRBV27 and J usage is TRBJ2-3; TRBD2 is a possible D gene (6 bases). Per the germline V gene, CDR1 is MNHEY and CDR2 is SMNVEV (reference sequence). CDR3 length equals 14 residues. Trimming pared 4 bases from V and 2 bases from J, leaving 10 bases between. The CDR3 spells CASSSREPTDTQYF. DNA for the CDR3: TGTGCCAGCAGTTCCCGGGAGCCCACAGATACGCAGTATTTT.

The chain joins TRBV2 to TRBJ1-4; 7 bases map to TRBD1. The J segment lost 4 bases and the V segment lost 6 bases, leaving 5 bases of the junction unmatched. The CDR3 covers 14 residues. Germline CDR1 and CDR2: SNHLY and FYNNEI. CDR3: CASRQGVVNEKLFF. The CDR3 coding sequence is TGTGCCAGCAGGCAGGGGGTTGTTAATGAAAAACTGTTTTTT.

This rearrangement joins TRBV19 to TRBJ2-7; 12 bases align to TRBD2. Germline trimming cut 3 bases from V and 2 bases from J; bases unmatched to any gene: 8. Germline-derived CDR1 and CDR2 are LNHDA and SQIVND (reference sequence). There are 17 residues in the CDR3. The CDR3 sequence: CASSMALAGGIPYEQYF. The CDR3 DNA sequence: TGTGCCAGTAGTATGGCCCTAGCGGGAGGGATACCCTACGAGCAGTACTTC.

This rearrangement joins TRBV14 to TRBJ2-3; 8 nucleotides agree with TRBD2. The CDR3 runs to 18 residues. Germline V gene data show CDR1 as SGHDN and CDR2 as FVKESK. V dropped 4 bases and J dropped 2; count of bases not matched to a gene: 14. This chain's CDR3 is CASSPRAQISGDTDTQYF. The CDR3 DNA sequence: TGTGCCAGCAGCCCGCGCGCCCAAATTAGCGGGGACACAGATACGCAGTATTTT.

J is TRBJ2-3 and V is TRBV1; the table assigns TRBD2, which was not confirmed against the DNA. TRBV1 is termed a pseudogene. The CDR3 runs 18 residues. For the CDR3, the DNA is TGCACCAGCAGCCAAGATGGACTCCTAGCGGGGGTAAAAGATACGCAGTATTTT. Translated, it gives CTSSQDGLLAGVKDTQYF.

This rearrangement joins TRBV16 to TRBJ2-3; possible D gene TRBD1, 6 bases. Germline CDR1 and CDR2: KGHSY and FQNENV. The CDR3 consists of 15 residues. V lost 1 base and J 7 bases, leaving 15 bases between the germline ends. In nucleotides, the CDR3 is TGTGCCAGCAGCCAATTCGACCGGGACATCAATACGCAGTATTTT. Residues: CASSQFDRDINTQYF.

The chain joins TRBV18 to TRBJ1-2; D is unclear. Per the germline V gene, CDR1 is KGHSH and CDR2 is LQKENI. The V end lost 2 bases, the J end lost 4 bases, and 14 bases lay between the germline ends. CDR3 length equals 15 residues. The CDR3 spells CASSPEPARFYGYTF. For the CDR3, the DNA is TGTGCCAGCTCACCAGAACCTGCTAGATTCTATGGCTACACCTTC.

This chain uses TRBV7-8 with TRBJ1-5; no clear D gene. CDR1 SGHVS and CDR2 FQNEAQ come from the germline V gene. V gave up 6 bases and J gave up 6 bases, with 12 bases separating them. The length of the CDR3 is 13 residues. The CDR3 DNA reads TGTGCCAGCAGAGATATAGAAAGTCAGCCCCAGCATTTT. Translating it yields CASRDIESQPQHF.